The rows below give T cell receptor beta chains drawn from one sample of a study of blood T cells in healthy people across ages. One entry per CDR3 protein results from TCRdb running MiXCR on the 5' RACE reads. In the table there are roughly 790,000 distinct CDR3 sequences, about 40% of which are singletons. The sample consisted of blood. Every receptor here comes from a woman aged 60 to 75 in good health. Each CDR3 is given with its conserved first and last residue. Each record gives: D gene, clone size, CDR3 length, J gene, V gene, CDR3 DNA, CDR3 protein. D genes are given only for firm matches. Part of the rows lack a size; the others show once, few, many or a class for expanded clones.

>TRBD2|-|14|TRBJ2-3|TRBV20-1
TGCAGTGCTACGCTAGCGGGGGGCTCCGGGACGCAGTATTTT
CSATLAGGSGTQYF
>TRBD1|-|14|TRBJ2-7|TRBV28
TGTGCCAGCAGCCGGGGACAGGGACGCTACGAGCAGTACTTC
CASSRGQGRYEQYF
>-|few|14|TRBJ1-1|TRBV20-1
TGCAGTGCTAGAGATCGACGGAAGAACACTGAAGCTTTCTTT
CSARDRRKNTEAFF
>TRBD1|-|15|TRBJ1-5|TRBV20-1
TGCAGTGCGCCACAAGGACAGGGGCCTAATCAGCCCCAGCATTTT
CSAPQGQGPNQPQHF
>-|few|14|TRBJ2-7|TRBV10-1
TGCGCCAGCAGTGAGAGCGTTCCCTACAATGAGCAGTACTTC
CASSESVPYNEQYF
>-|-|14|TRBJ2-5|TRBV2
TGTGCCAGCAACGAAAGAGGGGTAGAAGAGACCCAGTACTTC
CASNERGVEETQYF
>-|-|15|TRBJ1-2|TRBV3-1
TGTGCCAGCAGCCACCCCACAGGGAGTACCTATGGCTACACCTTC
CASSHPTGSTYGYTF
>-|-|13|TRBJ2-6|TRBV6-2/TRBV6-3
TGTGCCGGGCACCCCTCTGGGGCCAACGTCCTGACTTTC
CAGHPSGANVLTF
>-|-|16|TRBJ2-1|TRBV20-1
TGCAGTGTGGGTCAAAGAGGTTATAGCTCCTACAATGAGCAGTTCTTC
CSVGQRGYSSYNEQFF
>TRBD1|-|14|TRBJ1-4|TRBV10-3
TGTGCCATCAGTCCGGGACAGGGAAATGAAAAACTGTTTTTT
CAISPGQGNEKLFF
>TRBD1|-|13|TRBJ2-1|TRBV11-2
TGTGCCAGCAGCCCGGGACAGGGTAATGAGCAGTTCTTC
CASSPGQGNEQFF
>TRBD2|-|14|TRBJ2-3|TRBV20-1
TGCAGTGCTAGGAGCGGGGTCTTCACAGATACGCAGTATTTT
CSARSGVFTDTQYF
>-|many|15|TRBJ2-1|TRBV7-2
TGTGCCAGCAGCTTAGCCCCAGCGGCTAGCCATGAGCAGTTCTTC
CASSLAPAASHEQFF
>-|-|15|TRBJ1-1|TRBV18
TGTGCCAGCTCACCGGGGGAAGGCCGGAACACTGAAGCTTTCTTT
CASSPGEGRNTEAFF
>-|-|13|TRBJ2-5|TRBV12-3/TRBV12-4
TGTGCCAGCAGTTTTCTTTCCGGGGATGAGCAGTACTTC
CASSFLSGDEQYF
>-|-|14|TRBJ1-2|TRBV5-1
TGCGCCAGCAGCCCACACCGGGACACCGGGGGCTACACCTTC
CASSPHRDTGGYTF
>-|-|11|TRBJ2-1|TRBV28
TGTGCCAGCGGTTGGTGGGAAGAGCAGTTCTTC
CASGWWEEQFF
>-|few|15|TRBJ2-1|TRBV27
TGTGCCAGCAGGCATCTTGGGGGGTCCTACAATGAGCAGTTCTTC
CASRHLGGSYNEQFF
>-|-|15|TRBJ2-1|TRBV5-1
TGCGCCAGCAGCTCCCGGGACGGAGGAGACAATGAGCAGTTCTTC
CASSSRDGGDNEQFF
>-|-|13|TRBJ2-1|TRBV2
TGTGCCAGCAGTCTGCCCACAGACGATGAGCAGTTCTTC
CASSLPTDDEQFF
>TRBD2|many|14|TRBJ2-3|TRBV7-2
TGCGCCAGCAGCTTTAGCGGGGCCACAGATACGCAGTATTTT
CASSFSGATDTQYF
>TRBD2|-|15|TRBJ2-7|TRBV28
TGTGCCAGCGTCCAGGGAGCGGGAGATATGAACGAGCAGTACTTC
CASVQGAGDMNEQYF
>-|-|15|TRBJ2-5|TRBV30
TGTGCCTGGAGTGCCATAGGCAGGGGTTCGGAGACCCAGTACTTC
CAWSAIGRGSETQYF
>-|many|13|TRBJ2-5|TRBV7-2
TGTGCCAGCAGCAGCTCCCGGGGAGAGACCCAGTACTTC
CASSSSRGETQYF
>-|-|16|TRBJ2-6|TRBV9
TGTGCCAGCAGCGTAGCAGGGGGGTCTGGGGCCAACGTCCTGACTTTC
CASSVAGGSGANVLTF
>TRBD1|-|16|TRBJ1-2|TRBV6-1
TGTGCCAGCATGGGACAGGGATGGGGAATAGCCTATGGCTACACCTTC
CASMGQGWGIAYGYTF